One sample yielded the 16 T cell receptor beta chains listed below, sequenced in a study of T-cell reconstitution after alpha-beta-depleted transplantation in children (dated by TCRdb to 2016 to 2017). Library construction relied on PCR. Sequenced using an Illumina HiSeq 2500. TCR library preparation used molecular barcoding, with unique molecular identifiers applied to normalize quantification of the TCRbeta repertoire. TCRdb redid the processing of the public reads, applying fastp at Q25 and MiXCR, and retained in-frame beta chains. Here each entry gathers all rows of one CDR3 protein and keeps the most common genes and DNA. The sample records 250,000 to 300,000 distinct CDR3 sequences, 7.5% to 9% of which are singletons. The biggest ten clones account for about 9.3% of the sample. What the work shows at the level of the full study, not this receptor alone: The frequencies of hyperexpanded clones fell over the following months, and after one year, T-cell counts and TCRbeta diversity were mostly attributed to newly produced T cells.

Interpreted using the paper, the treatment or condition label stands for: allogeneic hematopoietic cell transplantation with graft depleted of TCRalphabeta T cells and CD19 B cells. Their target antigens are unknown. The specimen was peripheral blood, collected 360 days after TCRalphabeta/CD19-depleted stem cell transplant. All receptors come from a female patient aged 2-10 years who had a stem cell transplant for Fanconi anemia, so the T cells may come from the graft donor.

The table lists this clonotype with many counts. The V call is TRBV25-1, the J call TRBJ2-4; 7 bases line up with TRBD1. Losses at the gene ends were 4 bases for V and 8 bases for J; bases not matched to a gene: 2. CDR3 size: 12 residues. Germline CDR1 and CDR2: MGHDK and SYGVNS. CDR3 sequence reads: CASSATGDIQYF. The CDR3 region has the DNA TGTGCCAGCAGTGCTACAGGGGACATTCAGTACTTC.

This clonotype has more than one count but fewer than ten. The V call is TRBV3-1, the J call TRBJ2-7; tentatively, D is TRBD2 (5 bases). The CDR3 spans 12 residues. Between the trimmed V and J ends, which lost 3 bases and 6 bases, there was a span of 9 bases. The germline V gene encodes CDR1 LGHDT and CDR2 YNNKEL (reference sequence). The CDR3 nucleotides are TGTGCCAGCAGCCACGGGATCAGCGAGCAGTACTTC. As protein: CASSHGISEQYF.

This clonotype was counted a few times. The CDR3 sequence is CASRGLGPREAFF. The CDR3 nucleotides read TGTGCCAGCCGGGGATTAGGGCCTCGTGAAGCTTTCTTT. The chain joins TRBV11-1 to TRBJ1-1; D is ambiguous. Germline CDR1 reads SGHAT; CDR2 reads FQDESV (reference sequence). The CDR3 runs to 13 residues. With 8 bases removed from V and 7 bases from J, the gap between germline ends came to 17 bases.

Only a few counts were recorded for this clonotype. The chain carries TRBV7-2 and TRBJ2-7, with 7 bases matching TRBD2. V lost 0 bases, J lost 5 bases, and 10 bases stayed unmatched. The CDR3 totals 16 residues. Germline values: CDR1 SGHTA, CDR2 FQGNSA. This chain's CDR3 is CASSLAGGRAIHEQYF. The CDR3 nucleotides read TGTGCCAGCAGCTTAGCAGGCGGGAGAGCCATCCACGAGCAGTACTTC. The whole variable domain, remainder taken from reference TRBV7-2 and TRBJ2-7, is GAGVSQSPSNKVTEKGKDVELRCDPISGHTALYWYRQSLGQGLEFLIYFQGNSAPDKSGLPSDRFSAERTGGSVSTLTIQRTQQEDSAVYLCASSLAGGRAIHEQYFGPGTRLTVT.

This clonotype was detected only a few times. V and J are TRBV28 and TRBJ1-2; D not resolved. V shed 1 base and J shed 1 base, with 10 bases lying between them. This CDR3 has 15 residues. Germline lookup yields CDR1 MDHEN and CDR2 SYDVKM. This chain's CDR3 is CASSLSRAHNYGYTF. The CDR3 region has the DNA TGTGCCAGCAGTTTATCCCGGGCGCATAACTATGGCTACACCTTC.

This clonotype appeared many times. The gene calls are TRBV7-2 and TRBJ2-3, with D maybe TRBD2 (7 bases). V dropped 2 bases and J dropped 7 bases, with 16 bases sitting between them. Germline assignment: CDR1 SGHTA and CDR2 FQGNSA. This CDR3 has 15 residues. The CDR3 DNA reads as TGTGCCAGCAGCTTATCCCCCGGGGGGCCCCATACGCAGTATTTT. Translated, it gives CASSLSPGGPHTQYF. The full variable domain, with the rest looked up from reference TRBV7-2 and TRBJ2-3, is GAGVSQSPSNKVTEKGKDVELRCDPISGHTALYWYRQSLGQGLEFLIYFQGNSAPDKSGLPSDRFSAERTGGSVSTLTIQRTQQEDSAVYLCASSLSPGGPHTQYFGPGTRLTVL.

This clonotype was recorded many times. V is TRBV5-1 and J is TRBJ2-1; unclear D gene. Trimming cost V 4 bases and J 1 base, with 18 bases left between them. The CDR3 runs 17 residues. Germline CDR1 is SGHRS and CDR2 is YFSETQ. The DNA of the CDR3 is TGCGCCAGCAGCCCCTCTTCGGTGACGAGGTCCTACAATGAGCAGTTCTTC. Its protein product is CASSPSSVTRSYNEQFF.

CDR3 loop: CASSRNRVSEAFF. CDR3 sequence (DNA): TGCGCCAGCAGCCGGAACAGGGTCTCTGAAGCTTTCTTT. The rearrangement joins TRBV4-1 to TRBJ1-1; D is perhaps TRBD1 (6 bases). The CDR3 extends over 13 amino acids. The germline CDR1 and CDR2 sequences are MGHRA and YSYEKL. The V gene lost 4 bases and the J gene lost 6 bases, with 12 bases spanning the gap.

The table lists this clonotype with many counts. The V call is TRBV6-2 or TRBV6-3, the J call TRBJ2-2; D not certain. V shed 8 bases and J shed 6 bases, with 7 bases lying between them. Germline V gene data show CDR1 as MNHEY and CDR2 as SVGEGT. The CDR3 has 11 residues. The CDR3 region is CASGPPGELFF. CDR3 bases: TGTGCCAGCGGGCCCCCCGGGGAGCTGTTTTTT.

The chain employs TRBV18 and TRBJ2-7, with 11 bases identical to TRBD2. This CDR3 comprises 13 residues. Germline V lookup: CDR1 KGHSH, CDR2 LQKENI. The trim removed 5 bases at V and 6 bases at J, leaving 3 bases unmatched. The CDR3 coding sequence is TGTGCCAGCTCAATCGGGACTAGCGGCGAGCAGTACTTC. It encodes CASSIGTSGEQYF.

The V gene is TRBV27, the J gene TRBJ2-3; 8 bases are shared with TRBD2. The CDR3 length is 14 residues. The trim removed 3 bases at V and 7 bases at J, leaving 6 bases unmatched. Germline V gene sequence: CDR1 MNHEY, CDR2 SMNVEV (reference sequence). The CDR3 DNA follows: TGTGCCAGCAGTTTGCCGGGGGGGCAAAATACGCAGTATTTT. Translating it yields CASSLPGGQNTQYF.

Many counts were recorded for this clonotype. The gene calls are TRBV20-1 and TRBJ2-3, with D unclear. CDR3 length equals 12 residues. Trimming left V 0 bases short and J 8 bases short, with 9 bases between. The germline V gene encodes CDR1 DFQATT and CDR2 SNEGSKA (reference sequence). CDR3 DNA: TGCAGTGCTAGAGATGGAGTGAGTACGCAGTATTTT. It translates to CSARDGVSTQYF.

This clonotype was counted only a few times. CDR3 region: CASSPRWLGSGNTIYF. CDR3 DNA: TGTGCCAGCAGCCCGAGGTGGTTAGGATCTGGAAACACCATATATTTT. The chain links TRBV7-9 to TRBJ1-3; D not certain. Per the germline V gene, CDR1 is SEHNR and CDR2 is FQNEAQ (reference sequence). This CDR3 is 16 amino acids long. The V and J ends lost 5 bases and 1 base respectively, with 15 bases between them.

This clonotype was seen more than once but under ten times. A junction boundary mismatches the germline segment, possibly from a read error. The genes are TRBV5-5 and TRBJ1-1; D unresolved. Germline values: CDR1 SGHKS, CDR2 YYEKEE (reference sequence). This CDR3 has 13 residues. CDR3 bases: TGTGCCAGCAGCTTGGATGGGAACCCTGAAGCTTTCTTT. Translating gives CASSLDGNPEAFF.

V usage is TRBV6-1 and J usage is TRBJ2-7; 10 bases are shared with TRBD2. With 9 bases clipped from V and 7 bases from J, the junction kept 9 bases outside the gene matches. The CDR3 totals 13 residues. Germline lookup yields CDR1 MNHNS and CDR2 SASEGT. CDR3 loop: CARILAGLREQYV. In DNA, the CDR3 is TGTGCCAGAATACTAGCGGGGTTGCGGGAGCAGTACGTC.

This clonotype was picked up one time. V gene TRBV6-5 combines with J gene TRBJ2-1; a weak D match, TRBD1 (5 bases). V lost 4 bases, J lost 6 bases, and 25 bases lay in between. The CDR3 runs to 18 residues. Germline CDR1 reads MNHEY; CDR2 reads SVGAGI. In DNA, the CDR3 is TGTGCCAGCAGTTCCCCAAACTCGCAGGGTCCTACAAGCAATGAGCAGTTCTTC. This sequence encodes CASSSPNSQGPTSNEQFF.